This T cell receptor (beta chain) was retrieved from a study of low-dose radiotherapy and immunotherapy resistance in tumors. Study summary: Each patient was administered nivolumab intravenously at 240 mg, which was a flat dose, every two weeks, along with intravenous ipilimumab at 1 mg/kg every six weeks. Every two weeks, one day ahead of radiation and immunotherapy, cyclophosphamide 200 mg/m2 was given (intravenously). Oral aspirin 300 mg was taken by patients daily for four cycles from cycle 1 day 1.

Time point noted: before trial treatment. The CDR3 sequence is 14 residues long. Trimming pared 1 base from V and 6 bases from J, leaving 10 bases between. Per the germline V gene, CDR1 is SGHAT and CDR2 is FQNNGV. TRAV and TRBV primers primed cDNA for both TCRalpha and TCRbeta. With a V-primer adapter and a constant-region primer, TCRs were amplified for approximately 20 PCR cycles. mRNA isolates were amplified via in vitro transcription. TCRdb re-called the reads with MiXCR, one entry per CDR3 protein. The sample has tens of thousands of distinct CDR3 sequences; roughly a third are singletons. The chain has TRBV11-2 and TRBJ1-5; D may be TRBD1 (5 bases). The sequencing here drew on PBMCs, taken before treatment. The origin of this receptor is a male donor with gallbladder cancer. Written as DNA, the CDR3 is TGTGCCAGCAGCTTAGGATTGGGGCCTCAGCCCCAGCATTTT. Translation: CASSLGLGPQPQHF.